The clone carrying this T cell receptor (beta chain) appeared many times. The record originates from a study of T cell repertoires in cytomegalovirus infection. Germline CDR1 is SNHLY and CDR2 is FYNNEI. The CDR3 totals 14 residues. The V gene end was trimmed by 6 bases and the J gene end by 10 bases; junction bases not matched to a gene: 7. A single record per CDR3 protein comes from TCRdb applying MiXCR to the reads. The sample lists 350,000 to 550,000 distinct CDR3 sequences; about 33% were seen once. The chain combines TRBV2 with TRBJ1-6, with 9 positions matching TRBD1. The TCR originated in a human donor in good health (CMV status not recorded). Some clones in this sample may be carry-over from other donors' samples. Input material: PBMCs. The CDR3 loop reads CASSTGTGSSPLHF. In DNA form, the CDR3 reads TGTGCCAGCAGCACCGGGACAGGGAGCTCACCCCTCCACTTT.